What follows are 14 T cell receptor beta chains derived from one specimen sequenced in a study of post-analysis software for immune sequencing data. Broader study findings: A handful of TRBV segments (TRBV5-6, TRBV5-1 and TRBV20-1 among them) occurred more frequently in patients than in controls.

No antigens are known for them. cDNA libraries of TCR beta carried unique molecular identifiers. One entry per CDR3 protein results from TCRdb running MiXCR on the PCR reads. The sample has roughly 400,000 distinct CDR3 sequences, approximately 38% seen once. Source material: blood. The receptors stem from a girl aged 2 to 9 with multiple sclerosis.

This chain connects TRBV25-1 to TRBJ1-2; D might be TRBD1 (5 bases). Deletions cut 10 bases from V and 5 bases from J, with 14 bases between. This CDR3 has 12 amino acids. The V gene's germline CDR1 is MGHDK and CDR2 SYGVNS. For the CDR3, the DNA is TGTGCCATCTCGGGGGAAGGATATGGCTACACCTTC. It specifies CAISGEGYGYTF.

This rearrangement joins TRBV28 to TRBJ1-6; D gene uncertain. The ends were cut back, 5 bases at V and 4 bases at J, with 15 bases in the middle. The germline gives CDR1 MDHEN, CDR2 SYDVKM. There are 16 residues in the CDR3. The CDR3 loop reads CASSETRTVYNSPLHF. The CDR3 bases are TGTGCCAGCAGTGAGACGAGGACTGTTTATAATTCACCCCTCCACTTT.

This clonotype has a handful of counts. V usage is TRBV5-1 and J usage is TRBJ1-1; D perhaps matches TRBD1 (6 bases). Per the germline V gene, CDR1 is SGHRS and CDR2 is YFSETQ. The CDR3 length is 14 residues. V lost 6 bases, J lost 6 bases, and 18 bases lay in between. Here the CDR3 reads CASTRTQGGPEAFF. DNA for the CDR3: TGCGCCAGCACCCGCACCCAAGGGGGGCCTGAAGCTTTCTTT.

This chain connects TRBV28 to TRBJ2-1; 7 nucleotides line up with TRBD2. The CDR3 totals 17 residues. Trimming cost V 3 bases and J 5 bases; bases outside gene matches: 13. Germline V gives CDR1 MDHEN, CDR2 SYDVKM. This CDR3 is CASSFPAERGYDNEQFF. CDR3 DNA sequence: TGTGCCAGCAGTTTCCCCGCGGAGCGGGGATACGACAATGAGCAGTTCTTC.

V gene TRBV28 combines with J gene TRBJ2-5, with TRBD1 as a possible D gene (5 bases). Germline V gene data show CDR1 as MDHEN and CDR2 as SYDVKM. This CDR3 is built from 12 residues. V lost 5 bases to trimming and J lost 2 bases, with 6 bases between them. The DNA of the CDR3 is TGTGCCAGCAGTGGACAACAAGAGACCCAGTACTTC. Its translation: CASSGQQETQYF.

This clonotype occurred once. The chain combines TRBV15 with TRBJ2-1; 10 nucleotides line up with TRBD2. This CDR3 is built from 19 residues. V was clipped by 0 bases and J by 1 base; unmatched bases: 9. Looked up from germline, CDR1 is LNHNV and CDR2 is YYDKDF (reference sequence). CDR3 amino acids: CATSREVRDSGGSYNEQFF. Here the CDR3 DNA reads TGTGCCACCAGCAGAGAAGTAAGGGATAGCGGGGGGTCCTACAATGAGCAGTTCTTC.

The J gene is TRBJ2-3, the V gene TRBV10-3; 8 nucleotides match TRBD2. V trimming: 7 bases; J trimming: 2 bases; junction bases outside the gene matches: 8. CDR1 and CDR2 (germline): ENHRY, SYGVKD. This CDR3 comprises 15 residues. CDR3 coding DNA: TGTGCCATCAATCGGGGGGGTGAGAACACAGATACGCAGTATTTT. Translation: CAINRGGENTDTQYF.

The chain recombines TRBV7-2 with TRBJ1-5; D call uncertain. The ends were cut back, 2 bases at V and 2 bases at J, with 7 bases in the middle. The CDR3 length is 14 residues. Germline values: CDR1 SGHTA, CDR2 FQGNSA. CDR3: CASSLSSGNQPQHF. In DNA form, the CDR3 reads TGTGCCAGCAGCTTATCGTCAGGCAATCAGCCCCAGCATTTT.

V usage is TRBV10-3 and J usage is TRBJ1-5; weak D call: TRBD1 (6 bases). CDR3 size: 15 residues. CDR1 is ENHRY and CDR2 is SYGVKD in the germline V gene. The V end was cut by 0 bases, the J end by 5 bases, with 11 bases between. CDR3: CAISESNGGDQPQHF. The DNA of the CDR3 is TGTGCCATCAGTGAGTCGAACGGGGGCGATCAGCCCCAGCATTTT.

The J gene is TRBJ2-1, the V gene TRBV7-9; D uncertain. CDR3 size: 14 residues. V was trimmed by 5 bases and J by 1 base, leaving 9 bases between them. The germline CDR1 and CDR2 sequences are SEHNR and FQNEAQ (reference sequence). CDR3 region: CASSRWMSYNEQFF. The CDR3 DNA reads as TGTGCCAGCAGCCGGTGGATGTCCTACAATGAGCAGTTCTTC.

V is TRBV12-3 or TRBV12-4 and J is TRBJ2-3; maybe TRBD2 (5 bases). V lost 3 bases and J lost 5, with 12 bases in between. The CDR3 consists of 14 residues. DNA of the CDR3: TGTGCCAGCAGTTTTCGTGCGGGTCTAGATACGCAGTATTTT. Its translation: CASSFRAGLDTQYF.

This clonotype turned up a few times. The rearrangement links TRBV6-5 to TRBJ2-7; a possible D gene is TRBD1 (5 bases). The germline V and J ends were trimmed by 0 bases and 2 bases, with 8 bases remaining between them. Germline-derived CDR1 and CDR2 are MNHEY and SVGAGI. This CDR3 is 14 amino acids long. CDR3 loop: CASSYSSGTYEQYF. CDR3 in DNA: TGTGCCAGCAGTTACTCTTCAGGGACCTACGAGCAGTACTTC.

The chain employs TRBV7-9 and TRBJ2-3, with 11 bases lining up with TRBD2. V lost 5 bases, J lost 4 bases, and 8 bases stayed unmatched. The V gene's germline CDR1 is SEHNR and CDR2 FQNEAQ (reference sequence). The length of the CDR3 is 16 residues. The CDR3, as DNA: TGTGCCAGCAGCCATCCCACTAGCGGGAGACCAGATACGCAGTATTTT. This sequence encodes CASSHPTSGRPDTQYF.

V is TRBV5-1 and J is TRBJ2-1; 9 bases match TRBD1. CDR1 is SGHRS and CDR2 is YFSETQ in the germline V gene. J was trimmed by 5 bases and V by 2 bases; bases with no gene match: 14. The CDR3 runs to 18 residues. The DNA for the CDR3 is TGCGCCAGCAGCTTTTCCGACAGGGGGGGAGCGGACGACAATGAGCAGTTCTTC. As protein: CASSFSDRGGADDNEQFF.